This T cell receptor (beta chain) was identified during a study of blood T cell repertoires in COVID-19. For the study at large: Nucleic acid was either cDNA or gDNA, and it came from T cells, B-cell-depleted T cells, or PBMCs.

As originally analysed: Amplification from reference gene primers served as the basis for estimated nucleated cell counts. Generated by immunoSEQ multiplex PCR, the TCRdb table keeps only in-frame clones and is missing some. That table gives V, J and clone size, and the DNA gave D and trimming. This table has around 150,000 clones, around four fifths appearing once. Trimming took off 5 bases at V and 2 bases at J, with 15 bases between the two ends. The CDR3 runs 15 residues. Germline CDR1 and CDR2: MNHEY and SVGAGI. The TCR originated in a man between 60 and 75 years old who had recovered from COVID-19. Sequencing was performed on peripheral blood. The V call is TRBV6-5, the J call TRBJ1-1; D is ambiguous. The CDR3 DNA follows: TGTGCCAGCAGTCCCTCCCACCAAGCAAACACTGAAGCTTTCTTT. It specifies CASSPSHQANTEAFF.